This T cell receptor (beta chain) was found in a study of cytomegalovirus exposure and HLA in healthy donors. It was with 60 Vbeta and 13 Jbeta primers that the PCR ran. TCRdb keeps only in-frame clones here, not all; method: immunoSEQ multiplex PCR. In the table there are around 85,000 clones, just under 80% of which are singletons. In its sample, this clone was seen a few times. This CDR3 spans 15 amino acids. V gave up 3 bases and J gave up 8 bases; unmatched junction bases: 12. Germline loops: CDR1 MDHEN, CDR2 SYDVKM. The sequence came from a man aged 25-45 years in good health and CMV-seronegative. Sequenced: PBMCs. The J gene is TRBJ2-7, the V gene TRBV28, with 8 bases that match TRBD1. This CDR3 reads CASSFGTGGPTQQYF. The CDR3, as DNA: TGTGCCAGCAGTTTCGGGACAGGTGGGCCTACACAGCAGTACTTC.